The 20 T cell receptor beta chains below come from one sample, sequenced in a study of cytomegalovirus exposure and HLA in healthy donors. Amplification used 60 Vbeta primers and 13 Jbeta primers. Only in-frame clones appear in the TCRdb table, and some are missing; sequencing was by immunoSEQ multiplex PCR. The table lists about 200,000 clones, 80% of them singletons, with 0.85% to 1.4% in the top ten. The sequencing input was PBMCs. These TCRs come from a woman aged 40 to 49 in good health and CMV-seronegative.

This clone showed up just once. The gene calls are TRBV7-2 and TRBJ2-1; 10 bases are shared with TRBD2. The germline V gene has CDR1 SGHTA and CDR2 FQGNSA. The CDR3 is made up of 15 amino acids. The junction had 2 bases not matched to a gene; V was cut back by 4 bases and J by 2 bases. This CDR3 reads CASSWTSGTYNEQFF. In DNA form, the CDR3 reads TGTGCCAGCAGCTGGACTAGCGGCACCTACAATGAGCAGTTCTTC.

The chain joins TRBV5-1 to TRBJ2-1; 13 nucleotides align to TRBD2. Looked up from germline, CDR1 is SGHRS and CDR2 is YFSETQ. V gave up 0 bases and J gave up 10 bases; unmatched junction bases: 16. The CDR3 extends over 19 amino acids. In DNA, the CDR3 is TGCGCCAGCAGCTTGGAGGTAGGACTAGCGGGAGATCTAAGTTCGGAGCAGTTCTTC. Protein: CASSLEVGLAGDLSSEQFF. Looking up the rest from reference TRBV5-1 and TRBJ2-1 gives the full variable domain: KAGVTQTPRYLIKTRGQQVTLSCSPISGHRSVSWYQQTPGQGLQFLFEYFSETQRNKGNFPGRFSGRQFSNSRSEMNVSTLELGDSALYLCASSLEVGLAGDLSSEQFFGPGTRLTVL.

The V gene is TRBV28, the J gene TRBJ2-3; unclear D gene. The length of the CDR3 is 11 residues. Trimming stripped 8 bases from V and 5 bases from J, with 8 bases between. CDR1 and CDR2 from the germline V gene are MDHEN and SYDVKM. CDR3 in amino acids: CASRLGDTQYF. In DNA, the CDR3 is TGTGCCAGCCGACTCGGAGATACGCAGTATTTT.

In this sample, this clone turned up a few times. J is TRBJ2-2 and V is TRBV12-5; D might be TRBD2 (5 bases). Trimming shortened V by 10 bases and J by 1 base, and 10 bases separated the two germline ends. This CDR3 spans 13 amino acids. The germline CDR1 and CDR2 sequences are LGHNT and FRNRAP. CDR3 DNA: TGTGCTACCGGGGAGAGGAACACCGGGGAGCTGTTTTTT. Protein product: CATGERNTGELFF.

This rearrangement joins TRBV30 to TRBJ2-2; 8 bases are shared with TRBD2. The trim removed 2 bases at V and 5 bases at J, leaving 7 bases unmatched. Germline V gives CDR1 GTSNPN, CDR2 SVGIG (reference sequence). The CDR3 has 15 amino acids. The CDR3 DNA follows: TGTGCCTGGAGTCTGAGCGGGAGTTTGACCGGGGAGCTGTTTTTT. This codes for CAWSLSGSLTGELFF.

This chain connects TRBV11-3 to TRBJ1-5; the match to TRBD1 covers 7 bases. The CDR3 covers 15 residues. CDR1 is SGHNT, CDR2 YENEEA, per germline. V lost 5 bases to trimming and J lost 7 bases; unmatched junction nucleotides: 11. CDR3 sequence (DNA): TGTGCCAGCAGCACCAAAAGACAGGGTAAACAGCCCCAGCATTTT. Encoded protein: CASSTKRQGKQPQHF.

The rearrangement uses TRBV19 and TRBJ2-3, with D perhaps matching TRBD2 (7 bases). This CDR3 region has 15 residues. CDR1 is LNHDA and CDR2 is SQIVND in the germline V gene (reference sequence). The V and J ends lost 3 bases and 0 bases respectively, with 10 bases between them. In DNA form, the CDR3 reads TGTGCCAGTAGTATCGGGGGGCGTAGCACAGATACGCAGTATTTT. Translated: CASSIGGRSTDTQYF.

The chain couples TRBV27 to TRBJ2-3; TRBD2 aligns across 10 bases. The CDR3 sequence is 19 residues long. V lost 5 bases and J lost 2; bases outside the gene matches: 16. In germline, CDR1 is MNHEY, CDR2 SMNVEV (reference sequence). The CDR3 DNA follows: TGTGCCAGCAGTAACAGGGTCCAAAGCGGGAGGGCGAACACAGATACGCAGTATTTT. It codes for CASSNRVQSGRANTDTQYF.

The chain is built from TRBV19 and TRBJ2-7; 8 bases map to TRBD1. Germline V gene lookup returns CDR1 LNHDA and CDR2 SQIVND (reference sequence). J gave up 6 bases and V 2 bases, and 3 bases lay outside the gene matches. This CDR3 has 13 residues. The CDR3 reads CASSINRGSEQYF. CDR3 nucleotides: TGTGCCAGTAGTATAAACAGGGGGTCCGAGCAGTACTTC.

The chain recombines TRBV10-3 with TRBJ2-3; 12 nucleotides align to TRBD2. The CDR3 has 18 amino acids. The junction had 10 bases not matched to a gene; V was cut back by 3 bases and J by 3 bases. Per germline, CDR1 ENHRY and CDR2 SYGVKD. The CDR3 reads CAISDYSTSGRATDTQYF. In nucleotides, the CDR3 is TGTGCCATCAGTGACTACTCGACTAGCGGGAGAGCGACAGATACGCAGTATTTT.

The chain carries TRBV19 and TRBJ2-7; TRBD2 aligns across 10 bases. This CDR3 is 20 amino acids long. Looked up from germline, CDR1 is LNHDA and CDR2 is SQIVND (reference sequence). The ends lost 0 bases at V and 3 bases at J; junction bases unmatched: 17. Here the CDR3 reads CASSIELLGTGGTSVYEQYV. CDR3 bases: TGTGCCAGTAGTATAGAACTTTTAGGGACAGGTGGGACTAGCGTCTACGAGCAGTACGTC.

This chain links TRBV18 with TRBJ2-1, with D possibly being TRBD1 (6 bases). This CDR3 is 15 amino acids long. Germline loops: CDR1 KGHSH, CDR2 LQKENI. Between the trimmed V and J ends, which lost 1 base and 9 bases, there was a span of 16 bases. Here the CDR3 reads CASSPRSGQKGEQFF. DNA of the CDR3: TGTGCCAGCTCACCACGCTCGGGACAAAAGGGTGAGCAGTTCTTC.

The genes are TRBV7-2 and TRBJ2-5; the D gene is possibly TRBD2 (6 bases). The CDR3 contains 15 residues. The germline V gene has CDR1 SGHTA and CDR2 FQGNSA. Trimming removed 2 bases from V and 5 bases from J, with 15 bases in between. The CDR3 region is CASSLNGAGLETQYF. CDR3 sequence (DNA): TGTGCCAGCAGCTTAAACGGAGCGGGTTTGGAGACCCAGTACTTC.

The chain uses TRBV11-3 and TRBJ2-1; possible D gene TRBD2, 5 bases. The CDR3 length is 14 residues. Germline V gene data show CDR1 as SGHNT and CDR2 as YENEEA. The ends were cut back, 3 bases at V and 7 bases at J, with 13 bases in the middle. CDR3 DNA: TGTGCCAGCAGCTTTCTGGGGAGAGGGAATGAGCAGTTCTTC. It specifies CASSFLGRGNEQFF.

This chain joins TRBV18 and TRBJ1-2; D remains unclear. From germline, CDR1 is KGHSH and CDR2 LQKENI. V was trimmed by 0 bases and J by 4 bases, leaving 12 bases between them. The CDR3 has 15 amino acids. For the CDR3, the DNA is TGTGCCAGCTCACCACCGGTTCCGGGGAGCTATGGCTACACCTTC. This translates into CASSPPVPGSYGYTF.

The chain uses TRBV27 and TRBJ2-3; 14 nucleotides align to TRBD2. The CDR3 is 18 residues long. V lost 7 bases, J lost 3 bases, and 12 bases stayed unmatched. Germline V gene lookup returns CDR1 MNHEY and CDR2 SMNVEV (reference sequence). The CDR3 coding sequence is TGTGCCAGCATTCCGCGACTAGCGGGAGGGTTATTGACAGATACGCAGTATTTT. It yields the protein CASIPRLAGGLLTDTQYF.

DNA for the CDR3: TGTGCCAGCTCACCATCGGGTCCTGAAGGCAATCAGCCCCAGCATTTT. Protein sequence: CASSPSGPEGNQPQHF. The chain links TRBV18 to TRBJ1-5, with D hard to call. In germline, CDR1 is KGHSH, CDR2 LQKENI. Trimming shortened V by 2 bases and J by 2 bases, and 13 bases separated the two germline ends. CDR3 length equals 16 residues.

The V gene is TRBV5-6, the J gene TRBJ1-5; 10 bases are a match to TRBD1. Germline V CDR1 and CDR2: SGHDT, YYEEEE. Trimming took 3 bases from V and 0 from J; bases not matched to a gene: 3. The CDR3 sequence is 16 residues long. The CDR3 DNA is TGTGCCAGCAGCTCTGGGACAGGGGTTAGCAATCAGCCCCAGCATTTT. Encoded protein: CASSSGTGVSNQPQHF.

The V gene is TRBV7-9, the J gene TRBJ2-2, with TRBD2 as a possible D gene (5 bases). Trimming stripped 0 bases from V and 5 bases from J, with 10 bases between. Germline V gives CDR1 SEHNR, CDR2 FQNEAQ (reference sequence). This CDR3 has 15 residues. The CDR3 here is CASSLAGVGTGELFF. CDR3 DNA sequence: TGTGCCAGCAGCTTAGCGGGAGTAGGGACCGGGGAGCTGTTTTTT.

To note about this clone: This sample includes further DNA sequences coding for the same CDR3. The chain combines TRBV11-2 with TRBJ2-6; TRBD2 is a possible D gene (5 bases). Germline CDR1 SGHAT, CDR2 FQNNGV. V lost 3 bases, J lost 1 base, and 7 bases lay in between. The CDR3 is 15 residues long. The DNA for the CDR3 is TGTGCCAGCAGCTTGGACTCTTCTGGGGCCAACGTCCTGACTTTC. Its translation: CASSLDSSGANVLTF.